The clone carrying this TCR beta chain was counted between two and nine times. This entry comes from a study of T cells in Graves' hyperthyroidism and ophthalmopathy. Study-wide context: Blood was drawn when the patient was first diagnosed and still untreated.

The CDR3 is 15 residues long. CDR1 is MDHEN and CDR2 is SYDVKM in the germline V gene. V shed 5 bases, J shed 2 bases, and the junction held 7 bases outside the gene matches. Each person with ophthalmopathy scored at least 3 on the Clinical Activity Score, reached NOSPECS grade 4 or higher, and had been ill under 3 months. Criteria for exclusion of patients were uncontrolled infection, other autoimmune disease, pregnancy or lactation. Diagnosis rested on symptoms, serum thyroxine and TRAb, thyroid ultrasound, and orbital computed tomography. There were TCR beta CDR3 regions amplified from RNA transcripts. The HTBI set primed first-round TCR CDR3 RT-PCR. One entry per CDR3 protein results from TCRdb running MiXCR on the multiplex PCR reads. The sample contains more than 500,000 distinct CDR3 sequences, approximately 14% of which appear only once.

V usage is TRBV28 and J usage is TRBJ2-5, with 8 bases fitting TRBD2. The sequenced material came from blood. This TCR came from a woman between 40 and 55 years old with Graves' ophthalmopathy. CDR3 protein: CASSSARGGQETQYF. CDR3 nucleotides: TGTGCCAGCAGTAGCGCACGGGGGGGTCAAGAGACCCAGTACTTC.